This T cell receptor (beta chain) was documented in a study of blood T cell repertoires in COVID-19. The wider study: The samples span acute and convalescent COVID-19 from the United States, Italy and Spain. The analysed material was cDNA or gDNA that came from T cells, B-cell-depleted T cells, or PBMCs.

The CDR3 is 15 residues long. CDR1 and CDR2 (germline): LGHDT, YNNKEL (reference sequence). With 0 bases removed from V and 3 bases from J, the gap between germline ends came to 9 bases. The assay was immunoSEQ multiplex PCR, and TCRdb's table has in-frame clones only and misses some. The profile shows around 250,000 clones, about 87% of them singletons. Patients in Seattle were enrolled during active infection, then followed longitudinally. The specimen was peripheral blood. This rearrangement joins TRBV3-1 (or the pseudogene TRBV3-2) to TRBJ1-5; D is unresolved. The receptor was derived from an older woman with COVID-19, enrolled during active disease. The CDR3 DNA reads TGTGCCAGCAGCCAAGATACGAGGGACAATCAGCCCCAGCATTTT. As protein: CASSQDTRDNQPQHF.